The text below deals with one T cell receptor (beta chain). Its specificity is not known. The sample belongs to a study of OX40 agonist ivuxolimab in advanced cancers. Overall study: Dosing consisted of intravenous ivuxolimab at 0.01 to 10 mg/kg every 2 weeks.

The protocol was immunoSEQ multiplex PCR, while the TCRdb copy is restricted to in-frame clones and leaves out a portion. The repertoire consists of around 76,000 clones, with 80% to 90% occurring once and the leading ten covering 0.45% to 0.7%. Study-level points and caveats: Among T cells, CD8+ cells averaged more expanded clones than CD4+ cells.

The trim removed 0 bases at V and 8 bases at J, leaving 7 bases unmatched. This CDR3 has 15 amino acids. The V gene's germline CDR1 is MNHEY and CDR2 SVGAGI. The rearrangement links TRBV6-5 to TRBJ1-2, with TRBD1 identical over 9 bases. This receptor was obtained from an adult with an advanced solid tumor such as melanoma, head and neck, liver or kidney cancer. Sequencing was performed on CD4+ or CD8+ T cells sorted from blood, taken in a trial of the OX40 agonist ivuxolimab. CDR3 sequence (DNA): TGTGCCAGCAGTTACTCCACCGGGACAGGGCAGGGCTACACCTTC. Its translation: CASSYSTGTGQGYTF.